This TCR beta chain was retrieved from a study of blood T cells in healthy people across ages. General study points: Older age went with lower TCR beta diversity per million T cells, in a roughly linear way.

In this sample, this clonotype turned up a few times. What it binds is unknown. A second PCR of 7 to 11 cycles used a sample-barcoded 5' primer and a J-beta primer mix. One entry per CDR3 protein results from TCRdb running MiXCR on the 5' RACE reads. The table includes approximately 770,000 distinct CDR3 sequences, roughly 64% detected once. The sequencing sample was made of blood. This receptor was taken from a man aged 30 to 39 in good health.

DNA of the CDR3: TGCAGTGCTGAGGACCTGCATGGGGGTAGCGGGGGCCTTAAACGGTACGAGCAGTACTTC. It codes for CSAEDLHGGSGGLKRYEQYF. The chain combines TRBV20-1 with TRBJ2-7, with 9 nucleotides matching TRBD2. This CDR3 comprises 20 residues. CDR1 and CDR2 (germline): DFQATT, SNEGSKA (reference sequence). V gave up 5 bases and J gave up 4 bases; unmatched junction bases: 27.